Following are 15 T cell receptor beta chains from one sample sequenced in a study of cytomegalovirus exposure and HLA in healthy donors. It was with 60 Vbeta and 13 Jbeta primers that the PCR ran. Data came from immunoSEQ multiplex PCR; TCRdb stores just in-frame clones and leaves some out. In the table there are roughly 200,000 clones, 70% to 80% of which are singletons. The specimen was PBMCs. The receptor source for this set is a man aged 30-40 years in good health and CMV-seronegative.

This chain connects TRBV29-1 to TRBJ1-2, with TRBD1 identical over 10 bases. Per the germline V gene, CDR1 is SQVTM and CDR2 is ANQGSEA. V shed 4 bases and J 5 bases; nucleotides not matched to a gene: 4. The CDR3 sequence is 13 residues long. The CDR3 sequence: CSVGGTGDYGYTF. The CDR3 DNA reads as TGCAGCGTTGGCGGGACAGGGGATTATGGCTACACCTTC.

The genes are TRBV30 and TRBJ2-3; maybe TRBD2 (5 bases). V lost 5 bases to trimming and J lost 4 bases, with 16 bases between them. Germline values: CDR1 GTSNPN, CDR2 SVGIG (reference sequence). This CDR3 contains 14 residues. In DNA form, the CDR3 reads TGTGCCTGGCGCCTCGGGGTACTCTCAGATACGCAGTATTTT. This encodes CAWRLGVLSDTQYF.

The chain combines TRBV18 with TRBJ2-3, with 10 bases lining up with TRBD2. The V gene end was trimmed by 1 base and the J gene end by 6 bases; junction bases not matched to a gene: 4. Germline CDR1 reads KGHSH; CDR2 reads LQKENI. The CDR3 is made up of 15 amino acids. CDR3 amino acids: CASSPLGTSVDTQYF. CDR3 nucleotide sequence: TGTGCCAGCTCACCACTAGGGACTAGCGTGGATACGCAGTATTTT.

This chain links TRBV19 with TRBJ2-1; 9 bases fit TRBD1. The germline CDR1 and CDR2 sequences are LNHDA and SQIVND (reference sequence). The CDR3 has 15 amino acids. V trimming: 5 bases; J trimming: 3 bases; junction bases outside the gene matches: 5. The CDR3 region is CASSVTGGSYNEQFF. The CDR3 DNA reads TGTGCCAGTAGTGTGACAGGGGGTAGCTACAATGAGCAGTTCTTC.

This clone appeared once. The CDR3 loop reads CASSQLTRSGELFF. CDR3 sequence (DNA): TGCGCCAGCAGCCAACTGACGCGGTCGGGGGAGCTGTTTTTT. The rearrangement joins TRBV4-1 to TRBJ2-2; D remains ambiguous. CDR1 and CDR2 (germline): MGHRA, YSYEKL. The CDR3 covers 14 residues. Trimming took 2 bases from V and 8 from J, leaving 12 bases between them.

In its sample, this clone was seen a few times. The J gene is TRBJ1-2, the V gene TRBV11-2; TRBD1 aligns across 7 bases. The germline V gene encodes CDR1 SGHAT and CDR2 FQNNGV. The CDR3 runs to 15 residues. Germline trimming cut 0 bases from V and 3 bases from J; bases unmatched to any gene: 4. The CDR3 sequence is CASSLDPGTDYGYTF. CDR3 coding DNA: TGTGCCAGCAGCTTAGATCCCGGGACAGACTATGGCTACACCTTC.

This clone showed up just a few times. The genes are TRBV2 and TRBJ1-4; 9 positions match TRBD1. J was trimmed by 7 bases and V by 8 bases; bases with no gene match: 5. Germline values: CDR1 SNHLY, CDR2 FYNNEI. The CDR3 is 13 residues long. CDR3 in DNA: TGTGCCAGCCGGACAGGGGTGGGTGAAAAACTGTTTTTT. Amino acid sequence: CASRTGVGEKLFF. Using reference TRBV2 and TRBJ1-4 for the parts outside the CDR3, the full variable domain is EPEVTQTPSHQVTQMGQEVILRCVPISNHLYFYWYRQILGQKVEFLVSFYNNEISEKSEIFDDQFSVERPDGSNFTLKIRSTKLEDSAMYFCASRTGVGEKLFFGSGTQLSVL.

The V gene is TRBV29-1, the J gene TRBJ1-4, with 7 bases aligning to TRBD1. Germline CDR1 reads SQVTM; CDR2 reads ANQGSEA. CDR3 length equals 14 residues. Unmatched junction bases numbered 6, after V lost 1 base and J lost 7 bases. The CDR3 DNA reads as TGCAGCGTTGAAGTGTCAGGGGGAGGTGAAAAACTGTTTTTT. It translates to CSVEVSGGGEKLFF.

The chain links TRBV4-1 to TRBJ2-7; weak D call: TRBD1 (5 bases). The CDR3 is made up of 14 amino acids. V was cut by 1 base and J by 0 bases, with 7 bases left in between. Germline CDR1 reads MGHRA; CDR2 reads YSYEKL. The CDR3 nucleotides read TGCGCCAGCAGCCAAGGACAGTACTCCTACGAGCAGTACTTC. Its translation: CASSQGQYSYEQYF.

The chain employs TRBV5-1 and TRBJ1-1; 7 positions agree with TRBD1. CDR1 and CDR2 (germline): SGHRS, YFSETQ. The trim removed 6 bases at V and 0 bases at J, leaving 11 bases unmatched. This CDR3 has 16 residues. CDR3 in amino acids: CASTITEGAMNTEAFF. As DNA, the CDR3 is TGCGCCAGCACTATCACGGAGGGGGCTATGAACACTGAAGCTTTCTTT.

The CDR3 loop is CASSPGWGRGDEQYF. CDR3 in DNA: TGTGCCAGTAGCCCCGGCTGGGGCAGGGGGGACGAGCAGTACTTC. The chain joins TRBV19 to TRBJ2-7; TRBD1 might be the D (7 bases). This CDR3 is built from 15 residues. V lost 6 bases to trimming and J lost 5 bases, with 20 bases between them. Germline V CDR1 and CDR2: LNHDA, SQIVND (reference sequence).

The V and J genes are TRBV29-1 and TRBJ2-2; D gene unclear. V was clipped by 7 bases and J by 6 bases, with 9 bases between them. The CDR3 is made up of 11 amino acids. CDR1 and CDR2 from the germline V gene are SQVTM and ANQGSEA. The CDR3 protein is CSARHSGELFF. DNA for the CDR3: TGCAGCGCCCGACATTCCGGGGAGCTGTTTTTT.

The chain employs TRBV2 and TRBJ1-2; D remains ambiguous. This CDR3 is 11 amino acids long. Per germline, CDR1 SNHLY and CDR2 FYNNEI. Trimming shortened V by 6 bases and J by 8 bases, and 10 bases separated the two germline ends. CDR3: CASSMTGGYTF. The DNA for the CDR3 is TGTGCCAGCAGCATGACGGGAGGCTACACCTTC.

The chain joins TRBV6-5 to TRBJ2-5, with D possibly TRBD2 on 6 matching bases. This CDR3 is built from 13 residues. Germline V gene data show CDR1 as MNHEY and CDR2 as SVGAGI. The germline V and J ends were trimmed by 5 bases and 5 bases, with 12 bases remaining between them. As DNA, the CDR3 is TGTGCCAGCAGTCGACTAGTATCGGAGACCCAGTACTTC. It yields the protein CASSRLVSETQYF.

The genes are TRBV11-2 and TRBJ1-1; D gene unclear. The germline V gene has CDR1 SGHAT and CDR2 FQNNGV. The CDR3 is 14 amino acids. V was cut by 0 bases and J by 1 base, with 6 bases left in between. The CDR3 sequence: CASSLEFQNTEAFF. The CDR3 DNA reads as TGTGCCAGCAGCTTAGAGTTTCAGAACACTGAAGCTTTCTTT.